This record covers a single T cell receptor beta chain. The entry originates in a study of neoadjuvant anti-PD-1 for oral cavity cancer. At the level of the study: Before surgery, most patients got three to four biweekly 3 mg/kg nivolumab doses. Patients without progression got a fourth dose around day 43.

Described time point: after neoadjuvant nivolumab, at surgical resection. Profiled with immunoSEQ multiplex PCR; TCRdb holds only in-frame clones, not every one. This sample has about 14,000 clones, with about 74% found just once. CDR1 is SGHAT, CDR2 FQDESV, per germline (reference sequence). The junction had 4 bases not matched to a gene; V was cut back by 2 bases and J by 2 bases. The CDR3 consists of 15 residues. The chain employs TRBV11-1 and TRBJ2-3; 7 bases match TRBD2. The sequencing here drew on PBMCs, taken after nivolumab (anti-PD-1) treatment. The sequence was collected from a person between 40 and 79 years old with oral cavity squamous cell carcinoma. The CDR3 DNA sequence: TGTGCCAGCAGCTTAAGACTAGCAGCCACAGATACGCAGTATTTT. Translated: CASSLRLAATDTQYF.